One sample yielded the 27 T cell receptor beta chains listed below, sequenced in a study of blood T cells in healthy people across ages. The second PCR ran about 6 to 11 cycles with a sample-barcoded 5' primer and J-beta primers. Each CDR3 protein is one row after TCRdb ran MiXCR on the 5' RACE reads. The data show approximately 1,700,000 distinct CDR3 sequences, approximately 39% seen once. The material sequenced was blood. These receptors were obtained from a human donor in good health.

CDR3 region: CASSPLRGSNEQFF. CDR3 nucleotide sequence: TGTGCCAGCAGCCCTCTACGGGGGTCTAATGAGCAGTTCTTC. The chain is built from TRBV7-8 and TRBJ2-1; a weak D match, TRBD2 (6 bases). V was clipped by 5 bases and J by 7 bases, with 15 bases between them. This CDR3 region has 14 residues. The germline V gene encodes CDR1 SGHVS and CDR2 FQNEAQ.

The chain has TRBV7-2 and TRBJ1-1; no definite D call. The CDR3 sequence is 15 residues long. CDR1 and CDR2 (germline): SGHTA, FQGNSA. Trimming left V 1 base short and J 1 base short, with 10 bases between. The CDR3 bases are TGTGCCAGCAGCTTAGAAGGTTGGCGGAACACTGAAGCTTTCTTT. Its protein product is CASSLEGWRNTEAFF.

J is TRBJ1-2 and V is TRBV25-1, with 7 bases matching TRBD1. The V gene's germline CDR1 is MGHDK and CDR2 SYGVNS. Germline trimming cut 3 bases from V and 3 bases from J; bases unmatched to any gene: 4. The CDR3 has 14 amino acids. The CDR3 DNA reads TGTGCCAGCAGTGAGGATACAGGGGACTATGGCTACACCTTC. Translation gives CASSEDTGDYGYTF.

The rearrangement joins TRBV12-3 or TRBV12-4 to TRBJ2-2, with D perhaps being TRBD1 or TRBD2 (5 bases each). The CDR3 is made up of 14 amino acids. The V end lost 7 bases, the J end lost 2 bases, and 11 bases lay between the germline ends. The CDR3 loop reads CASIRDLNTGELFF. CDR3 bases: TGTGCCAGCATCCGGGACCTTAACACCGGGGAGCTGTTTTTT.

The chain recombines TRBV6-2 or TRBV6-3 with TRBJ2-7; 10 bases map to TRBD2. In germline, CDR1 is MNHEY, CDR2 SVGEGT. With V trimmed by 2 bases and J by 1 base, 5 bases remained unmatched. The CDR3 consists of 16 residues. CDR3 sequence reads: CASSYSLAGVSYEQYF. The DNA for the CDR3 is TGTGCCAGCAGTTACAGCCTAGCGGGGGTTTCCTACGAGCAGTACTTC.

The rearrangement joins TRBV7-2 to TRBJ2-7; TRBD1 might be the D (6 bases). The length of the CDR3 is 15 residues. The V gene's germline CDR1 is SGHTA and CDR2 FQGNSA. The germline V and J ends were trimmed by 5 bases and 0 bases, with 14 bases remaining between them. In DNA form, the CDR3 reads TGTGCCAGCAGCAGTAGGGGACACCGCTCCTACGAGCAGTACTTC. Protein: CASSSRGHRSYEQYF.

This rearrangement joins TRBV20-1 to TRBJ2-5; D gene unclear. The DNA end is more similar to TRBJ2-7, so the J call may be wrong. From germline, CDR1 is DFQATT and CDR2 SNEGSKA (reference sequence). The CDR3 is 16 amino acids. The CDR3 here is CSARALEAGILDEQYF. CDR3 in DNA: TGCAGTGCTAGAGCCCTCGAGGCTGGGATTCTCGACGAGCAGTACTTC.

The chain employs TRBV10-2 and TRBJ1-2; D is perhaps TRBD1 (5 bases). The V gene lost 7 bases and the J gene lost 4 bases, with 10 bases spanning the gap. The CDR3 is made up of 12 amino acids. Germline CDR1 is WSHSY and CDR2 is SAAADI. The CDR3: CASTGGSYGYTF. The CDR3 nucleotides are TGCGCCAGCACGGGGGGAAGCTATGGCTACACCTTC.

The chain employs TRBV3-1 and TRBJ2-3, with 10 bases that match TRBD2. The CDR3 sequence is 17 residues long. CDR1 and CDR2 from the germline V gene are LGHDT and YNNKEL (reference sequence). Trimming removed 2 bases from V and 4 bases from J; junction bases left unmatched: 9. The CDR3 region is CASSQWVAGGPADTQYF. DNA for the CDR3: TGTGCCAGCAGCCAATGGGTAGCGGGGGGCCCGGCAGATACGCAGTATTTT.

In this sample, this clonotype turned up a few times. The chain carries TRBV20-1 and TRBJ1-1, with D uncertain. From germline, CDR1 is DFQATT and CDR2 SNEGSKA (reference sequence). The CDR3 extends over 15 amino acids. The V gene lost 0 bases and the J gene lost 1 base, with 12 bases spanning the gap. The CDR3 bases are TGCAGTGCTAGAGATCCCGAGGCGGAGAACACTGAAGCTTTCTTT. Its translation: CSARDPEAENTEAFF.

About this clonotype itself: A much larger clone differs from this one at a single base, so this may be a read error. The chain has TRBV29-1 and TRBJ2-3, with D perhaps being TRBD1 or TRBD2 (5 bases each). V lost 5 bases to trimming and J lost 4 bases, with 19 bases between them. This CDR3 comprises 15 residues. The V gene's germline CDR1 is SQVTM and CDR2 ANQGSEA. The CDR3 coding sequence is TGCAGCGTTCAAACCGGGACCCCTGTCGCAGATACGCAGTATTTT. Translating gives CSVQTGTPVADTQYF.

With respect to this clonotype: Germline is not matched at one junction end, which may reflect a read error. The genes are TRBV7-2 and TRBJ1-6; 8 bases match TRBD1. The CDR3 length is 16 residues. Looked up from germline, CDR1 is SGHTA and CDR2 is FQGNSA. The CDR3 loop reads CASSQSSTGVNSPRHF. The CDR3 DNA follows: TGTGCCAGCAGCCAATCCTCGACAGGGGTGAATTCACCCCGCCACTTT.

This clonotype has just one count. A read error may be the cause here, since a much bigger clone is one base away. The CDR3 bases are TGTGCCAGTAGAGCCCTAGAGGGGGGGGACACAGATACGCAGTATTTT. Translation: CASRALEGGDTDTQYF. The V gene is TRBV19, the J gene TRBJ2-3, with D tentatively TRBD2 (7 bases). Germline CDR1 is LNHDA and CDR2 is SQIVND (reference sequence). The CDR3 is made up of 16 amino acids. The germline V and J ends were trimmed by 6 bases and 2 bases, with 18 bases remaining between them.

Worth noting for this clonotype: At one boundary the junction diverges from the germline segment, which might be a read error. The rearrangement uses TRBV7-2 and TRBJ2-4, with unresolved D. Judging by the DNA end, TRBJ2-7 fits better; the J call may be wrong. Germline loops: CDR1 SGHTA, CDR2 FQGNSA. The CDR3 runs 14 residues. CDR3 amino acids: CANSLQWGSSEQYF. As DNA, the CDR3 is TGTGCCAACAGCCTCCAATGGGGTTCCTCCGAGCAGTACTTC.

This clonotype has a handful of counts. The V gene is TRBV29-1, the J gene TRBJ2-7; D gene unclear. Looked up from germline, CDR1 is SQVTM and CDR2 is ANQGSEA. Trimming took 6 bases from V and 5 from J, leaving 11 bases between them. There are 11 residues in the CDR3. CDR3 sequence: CSVRAPNEQYF. For the CDR3, the DNA is TGCAGCGTCCGGGCTCCCAACGAGCAGTACTTC.

The gene calls are TRBV2 and TRBJ2-3; D possibly matches TRBD1 or TRBD2 (6 bases each). The CDR3 has 15 residues. Germline CDR1 SNHLY, CDR2 FYNNEI. Between the trimmed V and J ends, which lost 2 bases and 5 bases, there was a span of 14 bases. CDR3 protein: CASSERVRGLDTQYF. CDR3 DNA: TGTGCCAGCAGTGAACGTGTCAGGGGACTAGATACGCAGTATTTT.

The rearrangement joins TRBV28 to TRBJ2-4; 10 bases map to TRBD1. The J call may be wrong; the DNA end is better matched by TRBJ2-7. Germline values: CDR1 MDHEN, CDR2 SYDVKM. This CDR3 has 14 residues. This chain's CDR3 is CATKTGTGVGEQYF. CDR3 sequence (DNA): TGTGCCACCAAGACCGGGACAGGGGTCGGCGAGCAGTACTTC.

This clonotype was observed a few times. V and J are TRBV21-1 and TRBJ1-2; the listed D gene, TRBD1, was not tested against the DNA. TRBV21-1 is deemed a pseudogene. This CDR3 comprises 17 residues. DNA of the CDR3: TGTGCCAGCAGCAAAAGGGGAGACAGGACTTCTAACTATGGCTACACCTTC. Amino acid sequence: CASSKRGDRTSNYGYTF.

The chain combines TRBV20-1 with TRBJ1-4; D call uncertain. V was pared by 3 bases and J by 8 bases, with 16 bases between. Germline V gene data show CDR1 as DFQATT and CDR2 as SNEGSKA (reference sequence). The CDR3 sequence is 14 residues long. CDR3 residues: CSASPGKLGEKLFF. The CDR3 nucleotides read TGCAGTGCTAGTCCTGGGAAATTGGGAGAAAAACTGTTTTTT.

This clonotype was counted only a few times. The chain carries TRBV20-1 and TRBJ2-1; D gene unclear. V was cut by 6 bases and J by 0 bases, with 15 bases left in between. The germline CDR1 and CDR2 sequences are DFQATT and SNEGSKA (reference sequence). The CDR3 covers 15 residues. CDR3 residues: CSALLLPFSYNEQFF. DNA of the CDR3: TGCAGTGCCCTCCTCTTGCCTTTCTCCTACAATGAGCAGTTCTTC.

This clonotype was counted ten times or more. V and J are TRBV29-1 and TRBJ1-2, with D possibly matching TRBD1 (6 bases). Trimming left V 6 bases short and J 4 bases short, with 15 bases between. From germline, CDR1 is SQVTM and CDR2 ANQGSEA. This CDR3 spans 13 amino acids. CDR3 coding DNA: TGCAGCGTGGGTCGGACAGATGCCTATGGCTACACCTTC. Translated, it gives CSVGRTDAYGYTF.

This chain joins TRBV12-3 or TRBV12-4 and TRBJ1-1; possibly TRBD1 for D (5 bases). Trimming shortened V by 10 bases and J by 3 bases, and 9 bases separated the two germline ends. There are 11 residues in the CDR3. Here the CDR3 reads CATGGDTEAFF. The DNA for the CDR3 is TGTGCCACCGGGGGAGACACTGAAGCTTTCTTT.

This clonotype came up a few times. The rearrangement uses TRBV24-1 and TRBJ2-5; 9 bases line up with TRBD1. The length of the CDR3 is 15 residues. The V gene's germline CDR1 is KGHDR and CDR2 SFDVKD. With 6 bases clipped from V and 4 bases from J, the junction kept 8 bases outside the gene matches. CDR3: CATSSWDRVGETQYF. The DNA of the CDR3 is TGTGCCACCAGTAGCTGGGACAGGGTAGGAGAGACCCAGTACTTC.

V gene TRBV6-6 combines with J gene TRBJ2-4, with D perhaps matching TRBD2 (7 bases). The CDR3 is 13 amino acids. Trimming removed 8 bases at V and 7 bases at J, with 15 bases between. Looked up from germline, CDR1 is MNHNY and CDR2 is SVGAGI (reference sequence). In DNA, the CDR3 is TGTGCCAGCGGGGGAGGGGGAGGGAACATTCAGTACTTC. Amino acids: CASGGGGGNIQYF.

This rearrangement joins TRBV7-2 to TRBJ1-5; TRBD1 matches at 9 bases. This CDR3 contains 14 residues. V lost 4 bases, J lost 5 bases, and 3 bases stayed unmatched. Germline loops: CDR1 SGHTA, CDR2 FQGNSA. For the CDR3, the DNA is TGTGCCAGCAGCTATCGACAGGGGGATCAGCCCCAGCATTTT. It encodes CASSYRQGDQPQHF.

About this clonotype: Relative to the germline gene, one junction end is altered; a read error may explain this. The chain joins TRBV13 to TRBJ2-6; TRBD1 aligns across 7 bases. There are 17 residues in the CDR3. The germline CDR1 and CDR2 sequences are PRHDT and FYEKMQ (reference sequence). The chain's CDR3 is CASSSGDSFSGANVPTF. The CDR3 bases are TGTGCCAGCAGCTCAGGGGACAGTTTCTCTGGGGCCAACGTCCCGACTTTC.

This chain joins TRBV5-5 and TRBJ2-5, with TRBD2 as a possible D gene (6 bases). This CDR3 spans 15 amino acids. Germline V lookup: CDR1 SGHKS, CDR2 YYEKEE (reference sequence). With 4 bases removed from V and 0 bases from J, the gap between germline ends came to 13 bases. DNA of the CDR3: TGTGCCAGCAGCCCCTGGGGAGGTTACCAAGAGACCCAGTACTTC. This translates into CASSPWGGYQETQYF.